The source of this T cell receptor beta chain is a study of T cell responses to AZD1222 COVID-19 vaccine. The assay was immunoSEQ multiplex PCR, and TCRdb's table has in-frame clones only and misses some. This sample has 150,000 to 200,000 clones, with approximately 93% found just once. CDR3 length equals 16 residues. Trimming cost V 2 bases and J 4 bases, with 15 bases left between them. The germline V gene has CDR1 LGHDT and CDR2 YNNKEL (reference sequence). The material was peripheral blood, obtained 28 days after the second AZD1222 dose. This chain joins TRBV3-1 (or the pseudogene TRBV3-2) and TRBJ2-1; D not certain. The sequence came from an adult who received the AZD1222 COVID-19 vaccine. The CDR3 protein is CASSQNRAPAYNEQFF. The CDR3 nucleotides are TGTGCCAGCAGCCAAAACCGGGCGCCCGCGTACAATGAGCAGTTCTTC.